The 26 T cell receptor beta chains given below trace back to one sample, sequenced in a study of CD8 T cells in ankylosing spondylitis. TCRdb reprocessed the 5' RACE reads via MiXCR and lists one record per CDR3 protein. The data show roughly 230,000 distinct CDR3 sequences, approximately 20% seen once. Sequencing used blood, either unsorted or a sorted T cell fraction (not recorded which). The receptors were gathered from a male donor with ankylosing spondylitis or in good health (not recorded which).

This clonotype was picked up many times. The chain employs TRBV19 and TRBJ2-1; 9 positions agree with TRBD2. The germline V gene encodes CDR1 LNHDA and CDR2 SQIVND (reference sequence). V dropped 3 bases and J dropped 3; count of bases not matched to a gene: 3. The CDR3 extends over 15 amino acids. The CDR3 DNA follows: TGTGCCAGTAGTATGATGACTAGCGGCTACAATGAGCAGTTCTTC. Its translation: CASSMMTSGYNEQFF.

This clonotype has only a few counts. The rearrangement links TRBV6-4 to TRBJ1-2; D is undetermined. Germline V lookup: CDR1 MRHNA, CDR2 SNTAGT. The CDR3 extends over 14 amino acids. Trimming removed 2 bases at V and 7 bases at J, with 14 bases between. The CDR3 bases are TGTGCCAGCAGTGACGACGACGGTCAGTCTGGCTACACCTTC. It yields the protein CASSDDDGQSGYTF.

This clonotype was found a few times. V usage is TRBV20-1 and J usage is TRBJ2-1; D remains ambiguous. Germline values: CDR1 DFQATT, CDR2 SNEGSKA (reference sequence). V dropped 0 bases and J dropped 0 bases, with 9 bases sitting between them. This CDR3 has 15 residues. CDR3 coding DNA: TGCAGTGCTAGAGAGCCAGTTAGCTCCTACAATGAGCAGTTCTTC. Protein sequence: CSAREPVSSYNEQFF.

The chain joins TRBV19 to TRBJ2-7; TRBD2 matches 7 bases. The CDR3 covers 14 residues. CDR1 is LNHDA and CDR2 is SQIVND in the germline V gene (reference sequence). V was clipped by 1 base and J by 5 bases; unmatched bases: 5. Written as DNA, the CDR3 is TGTGCCAGTAGTATAGCGGGACTAATCCACGAGCAGTACTTC. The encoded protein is CASSIAGLIHEQYF. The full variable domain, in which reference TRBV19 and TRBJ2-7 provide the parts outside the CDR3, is DGGITQSPKYLFRKEGQNVTLSCEQNLNHDAMYWYRQDPGQGLRLIYYSQIVNDFQKGDIAEGYSVSREKKESFPLTVTSAQKNPTAFYLCASSIAGLIHEQYFGPGTRLTVT.

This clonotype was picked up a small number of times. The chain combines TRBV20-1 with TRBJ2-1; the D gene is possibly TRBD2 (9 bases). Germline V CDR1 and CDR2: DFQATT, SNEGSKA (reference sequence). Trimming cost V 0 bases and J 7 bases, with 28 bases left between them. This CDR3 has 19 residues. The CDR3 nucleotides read TGCAGTGCTAGAGATATAGGACAGGGTCGACTAGCGGTCGGGAATGAGCAGTTCTTC. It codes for CSARDIGQGRLAVGNEQFF.

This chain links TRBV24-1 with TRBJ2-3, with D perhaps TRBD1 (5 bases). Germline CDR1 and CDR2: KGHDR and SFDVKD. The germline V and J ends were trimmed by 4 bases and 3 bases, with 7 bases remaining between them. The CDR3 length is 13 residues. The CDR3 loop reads CATSEDRTDTQYF. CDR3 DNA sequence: TGTGCCACCAGTGAAGACAGAACAGATACGCAGTATTTT.

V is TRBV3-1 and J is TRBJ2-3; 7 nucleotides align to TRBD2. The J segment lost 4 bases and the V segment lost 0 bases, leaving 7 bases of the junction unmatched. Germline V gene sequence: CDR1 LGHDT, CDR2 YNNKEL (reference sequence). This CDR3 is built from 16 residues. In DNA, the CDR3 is TGTGCCAGCAGCCAAGATCTAGGACTAGTGGCAGATACGCAGTATTTT. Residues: CASSQDLGLVADTQYF.

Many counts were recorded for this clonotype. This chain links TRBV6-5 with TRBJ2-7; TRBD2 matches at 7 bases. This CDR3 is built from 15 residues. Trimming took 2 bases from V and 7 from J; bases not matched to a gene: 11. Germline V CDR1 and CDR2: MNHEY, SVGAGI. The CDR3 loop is CASSYEAGWGGEQYF. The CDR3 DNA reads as TGTGCCAGCAGTTACGAAGCGGGGTGGGGCGGAGAGCAGTACTTC.

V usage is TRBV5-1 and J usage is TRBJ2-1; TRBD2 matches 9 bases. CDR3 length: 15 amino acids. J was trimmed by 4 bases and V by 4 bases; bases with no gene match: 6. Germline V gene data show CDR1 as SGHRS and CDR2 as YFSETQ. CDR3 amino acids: CASSISSGVYNEQFF. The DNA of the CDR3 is TGCGCCAGCAGCATCTCTAGCGGGGTTTACAATGAGCAGTTCTTC.

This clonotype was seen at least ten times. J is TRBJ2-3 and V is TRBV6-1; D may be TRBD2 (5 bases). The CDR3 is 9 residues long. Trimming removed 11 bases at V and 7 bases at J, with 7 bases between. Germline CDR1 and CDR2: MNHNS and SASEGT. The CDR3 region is CAGGYTQYF. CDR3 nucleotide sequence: TGTGCCGGAGGATATACGCAGTATTTT.

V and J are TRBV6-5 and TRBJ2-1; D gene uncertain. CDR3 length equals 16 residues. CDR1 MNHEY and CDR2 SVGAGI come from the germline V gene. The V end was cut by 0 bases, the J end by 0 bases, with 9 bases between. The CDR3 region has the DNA TGTGCCAGCAGTTACTCAGGGTCAAGCTCCTACAATGAGCAGTTCTTC. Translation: CASSYSGSSSYNEQFF.

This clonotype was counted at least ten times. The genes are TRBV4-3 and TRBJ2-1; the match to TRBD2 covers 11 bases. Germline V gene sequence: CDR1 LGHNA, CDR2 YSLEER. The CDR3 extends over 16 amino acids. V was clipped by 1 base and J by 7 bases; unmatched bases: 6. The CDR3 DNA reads TGCGCCAGCAGCCAAGGCACGGGACTAGCGGCAAATGAGCAGTTCTTC. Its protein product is CASSQGTGLAANEQFF.

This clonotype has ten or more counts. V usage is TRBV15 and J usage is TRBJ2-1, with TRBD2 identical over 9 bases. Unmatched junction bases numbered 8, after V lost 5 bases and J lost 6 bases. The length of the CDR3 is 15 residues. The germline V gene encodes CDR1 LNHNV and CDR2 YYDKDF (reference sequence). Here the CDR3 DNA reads TGTGCCACCAGCTGGGAGCGGGAGGCACCCAATGAGCAGTTCTTC. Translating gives CATSWEREAPNEQFF.

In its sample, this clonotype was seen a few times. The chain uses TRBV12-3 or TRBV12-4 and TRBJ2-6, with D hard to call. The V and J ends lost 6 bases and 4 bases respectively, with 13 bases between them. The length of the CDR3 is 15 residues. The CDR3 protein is CASRHSISGANVLTF. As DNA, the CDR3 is TGTGCCAGCAGGCATTCCATCTCGGGGGCCAACGTCCTGACTTTC.

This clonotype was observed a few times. The CDR3 protein is CASSQVQGQTTEAFF. DNA for the CDR3: TGCGCCAGCAGCCAAGTACAGGGACAGACCACTGAAGCTTTCTTT. V and J are TRBV4-1 and TRBJ1-1, with 7 nucleotides matching TRBD1. Germline assignment: CDR1 MGHRA and CDR2 YSYEKL. This CDR3 is built from 15 residues. Trimming at V came to 1 base and at J to 4 bases, leaving 6 bases not matched to a gene.

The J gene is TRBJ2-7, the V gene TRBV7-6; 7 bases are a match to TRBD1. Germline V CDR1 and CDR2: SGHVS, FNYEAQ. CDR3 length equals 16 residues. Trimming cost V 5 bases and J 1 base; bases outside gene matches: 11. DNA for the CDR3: TGTGCCAGCAGCGCAACAGGGGCCATTGGGTCCTACGAGCAGTACTTC. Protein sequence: CASSATGAIGSYEQYF.

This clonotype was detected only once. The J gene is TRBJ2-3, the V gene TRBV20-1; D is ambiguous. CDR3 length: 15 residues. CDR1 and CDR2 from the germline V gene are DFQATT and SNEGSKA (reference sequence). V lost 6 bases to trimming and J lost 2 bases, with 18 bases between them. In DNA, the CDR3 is TGCAGTGCAAGTGAAGTGAGATCGTCCACAGATACGCAGTATTTT. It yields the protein CSASEVRSSTDTQYF.

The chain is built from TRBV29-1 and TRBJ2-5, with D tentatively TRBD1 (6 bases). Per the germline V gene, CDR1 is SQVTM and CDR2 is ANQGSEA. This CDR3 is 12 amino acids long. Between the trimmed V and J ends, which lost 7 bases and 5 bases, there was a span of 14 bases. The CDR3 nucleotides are TGCAGCGCCGCACAGGGTTCGGAGACCCAGTACTTC. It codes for CSAAQGSETQYF.

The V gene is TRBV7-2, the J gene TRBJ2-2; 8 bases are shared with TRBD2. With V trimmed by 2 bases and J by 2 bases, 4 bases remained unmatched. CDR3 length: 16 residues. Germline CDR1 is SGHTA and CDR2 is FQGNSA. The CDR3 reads CASSLSGLANTGELFF. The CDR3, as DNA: TGTGCCAGCAGCTTATCTGGACTAGCCAACACCGGGGAGCTGTTTTTT.

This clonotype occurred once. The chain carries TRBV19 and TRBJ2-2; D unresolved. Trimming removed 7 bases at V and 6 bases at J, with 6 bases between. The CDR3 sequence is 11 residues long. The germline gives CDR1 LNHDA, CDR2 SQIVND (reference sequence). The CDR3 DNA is TGTGCCAGTAAGGGCCCCGGGGAGCTGTTTTTT. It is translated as CASKGPGELFF.

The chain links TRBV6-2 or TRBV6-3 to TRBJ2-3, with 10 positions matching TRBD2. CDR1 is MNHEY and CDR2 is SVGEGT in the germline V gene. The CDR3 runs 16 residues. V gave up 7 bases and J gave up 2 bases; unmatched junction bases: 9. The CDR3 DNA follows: TGTGCCAGCATACCTACCGGGACTAGCGTCACAGATACGCAGTATTTT. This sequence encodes CASIPTGTSVTDTQYF.

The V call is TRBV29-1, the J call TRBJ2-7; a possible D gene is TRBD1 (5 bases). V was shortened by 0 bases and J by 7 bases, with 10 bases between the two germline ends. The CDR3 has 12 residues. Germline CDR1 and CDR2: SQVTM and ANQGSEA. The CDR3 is CSVEDRAGEQYF. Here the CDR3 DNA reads TGCAGCGTTGAAGACAGGGCAGGGGAGCAGTACTTC.

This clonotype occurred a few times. The CDR3: CSAPTPTSGRVYNEQFF. CDR3 sequence (DNA): TGCAGCGCCCCCACCCCGACTAGCGGGAGGGTGTACAATGAGCAGTTCTTC. The chain is built from TRBV29-1 and TRBJ2-1, with 14 nucleotides matching TRBD2. V gave up 7 bases and J gave up 4 bases; unmatched junction bases: 12. The length of the CDR3 is 17 residues. Germline V gene lookup returns CDR1 SQVTM and CDR2 ANQGSEA.

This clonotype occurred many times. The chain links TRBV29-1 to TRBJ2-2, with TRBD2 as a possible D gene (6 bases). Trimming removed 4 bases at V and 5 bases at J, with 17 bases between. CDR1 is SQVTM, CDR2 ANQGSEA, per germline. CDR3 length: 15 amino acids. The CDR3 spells CSVVYSGEETGELFF. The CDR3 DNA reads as TGCAGCGTTGTTTATTCGGGAGAGGAAACCGGGGAGCTGTTTTTT.

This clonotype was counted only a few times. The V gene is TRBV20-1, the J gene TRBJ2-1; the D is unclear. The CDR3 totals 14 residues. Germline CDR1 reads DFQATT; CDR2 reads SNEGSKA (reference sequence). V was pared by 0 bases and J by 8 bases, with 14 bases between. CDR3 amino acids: CSARDLTRVYEQFF. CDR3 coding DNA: TGCAGTGCTAGAGATTTGACGCGAGTGTATGAGCAGTTCTTC.

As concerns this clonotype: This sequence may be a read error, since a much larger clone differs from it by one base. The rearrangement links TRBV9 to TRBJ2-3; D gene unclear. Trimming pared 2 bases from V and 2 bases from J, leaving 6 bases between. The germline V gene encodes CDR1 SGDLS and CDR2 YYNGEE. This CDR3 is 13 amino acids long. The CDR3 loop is CASSVPPTDTQYF. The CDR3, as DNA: TGTGCCAGCAGCGTGCCACCCACAGATACGCAGTATTTT. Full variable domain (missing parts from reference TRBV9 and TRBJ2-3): DSGVTQTPKHLITATGQRVTLRCSPRSGDLSVYWYQQSLDQGLQFLIQYYNGEERAKGNILERFSAQQFPDLHSELNLSSLELGDSALYFCASSVPPTDTQYFGPGTRLTVL.